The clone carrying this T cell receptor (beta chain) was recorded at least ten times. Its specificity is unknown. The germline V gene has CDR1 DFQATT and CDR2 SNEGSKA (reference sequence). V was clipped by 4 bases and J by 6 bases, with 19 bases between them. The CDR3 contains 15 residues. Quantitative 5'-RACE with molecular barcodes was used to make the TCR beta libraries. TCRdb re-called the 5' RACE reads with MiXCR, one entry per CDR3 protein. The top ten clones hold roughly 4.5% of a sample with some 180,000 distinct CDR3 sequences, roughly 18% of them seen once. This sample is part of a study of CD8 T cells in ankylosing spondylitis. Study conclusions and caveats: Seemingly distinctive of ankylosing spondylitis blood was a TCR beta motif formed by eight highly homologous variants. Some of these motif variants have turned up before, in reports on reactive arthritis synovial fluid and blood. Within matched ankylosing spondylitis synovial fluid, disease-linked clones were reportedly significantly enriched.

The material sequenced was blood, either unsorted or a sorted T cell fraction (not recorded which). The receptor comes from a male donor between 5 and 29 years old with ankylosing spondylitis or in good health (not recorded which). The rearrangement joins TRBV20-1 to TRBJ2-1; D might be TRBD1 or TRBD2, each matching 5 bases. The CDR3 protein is CSATGTQTWFNEQFF. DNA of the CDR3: TGCAGTGCTACCGGGACGCAGACATGGTTCAATGAGCAGTTCTTC.